This T cell receptor (beta chain) was sequenced in a study of shared clonotypes between healthy human individuals. CDR1 and CDR2 from the germline V gene are SGHNT and YYREEE (reference sequence). This CDR3 is 14 amino acids long. Trimming shortened V by 0 bases and J by 3 bases, and 9 bases separated the two germline ends. This table comes from immunoSEQ multiplex PCR, and its TCRdb copy is limited to in-frame clones, with some not included. The sample has around 940,000 clones, about three quarters seen once; the top ten hold nearly 1.5%. What was sequenced was memory CD4+ T cells sorted from blood. Subset described: CD45RA-negative fraction. This TCR was recovered from a man aged 18 to 30 in good health. This chain connects TRBV5-4 to TRBJ1-2; D possibly corresponds to TRBD1 (5 bases). DNA of the CDR3: TGTGCCAGCAGCTTGGCCGGCAGGGACTATGGCTACACCTTC. Translated: CASSLAGRDYGYTF.